Listed below are T cell receptor beta chains from one sample, sequenced in a study of blood T cell repertoires in COVID-19. Assay used: immunoSEQ multiplex PCR; TCRdb lists only in-frame clones, some missing. The table records 200,000 to 300,000 clones, 84% of them present only once. Input material: peripheral blood. These receptors were taken from a woman between 40 and 55 years old who had recovered from COVID-19. Each CDR3 is given without its conserved first and last residue.

v_call cdr3_aa
TRBV19 ASSIASLRGNQPQH
TRBV5-1 ASRTSGNQETQY
TRBV7-8 ASSSRRAGGLNEQF
TRBV6-5 ASSYSRGFNTIY
TRBV7-9 ASSLAAGGDLDTQY
TRBV2 ASSEQGAYYGYT
TRBV2 ASSASIEYNEQF
TRBV5-1 ASSWASQGNGYT
TRBV3-1/TRBV3-2 ASSQQGFKNEQF
TRBV5-4 ASSSASRDRGSPLH
TRBV28 ASSVDRDEQY
TRBV5-5 ASSLRASSRGIGETQY
TRBV15 ATSSRDRGSPLH
TRBV28 ASSLTGVGGNTIY
TRBV2 ASSDLRDRSYEQY
TRBV7-9 ASSNRKTNEKLF
TRBV5-1 ASSTRDFTGYEQY
TRBV2 ASSYRDRGISLH
TRBV3-1/TRBV3-2 ASSQLDRGYEQY
TRBV4-1 ASSQSGTDLYGYT
TRBV5-3 ARSLGTGCDTEAF
TRBV19 ARLEGESNYGYT
TRBV12-3/TRBV12-4 ASSFAGTEAF
TRBV18 ASSPGTGNVQPQH
TRBV6-1 ASSERDRETQY
TRBV18 ASSPATSGSYNEQF
TRBV30 AWSVPRQGAWGGYGYT
TRBV30 AWSAGHYTDTQY
TRBV2 ASSAGTGVRSGNTIY
TRBV24-1 ATSDSLPGNIQY
TRBV3-1/TRBV3-2 ASSSRDRVLEQY
TRBV18 ASSLMTGDTGELF
TRBV11-3 ASSLGGDSSYEQY
TRBV18 ASSPGLEIGYT
TRBV30 AWSVFGIGVDYEQY
TRBV11-2 ASSDTGGGQY
TRBV4-1 ASSQSTIGGVSGELF
TRBV18 ASSPLAGGSADTQY
TRBV4-1 ASSQEGQETQY
TRBV5-4 ASSLFPSSYEQY